The next 32 T cell receptor beta chains were all read from a single sample in a study of tumor-infiltrating lymphocytes in primary liver carcinoma (dated by TCRdb to between 2016 and 2019). The data were produced on an Illumina HiSeq 2500. TCRbeta-specific cDNA was reverse-transcribed from 500 to 550 ng total RNA using a constant-region primer and ProtoScript II reverse transcriptase. Three nested multiplex PCR rounds, following a slightly modified ARM-PCR procedure, were used to build the TCRbeta libraries. The first two PCR rounds used multiplex TRBV1-TRBV30 forward primers with a Cbeta reverse primer, each for about 9 cycles. TCRdb reran the public reads through fastp at Q25 and MiXCR, keeping productive beta chains. Identical CDR3 protein sequences are pooled into one entry, listed with their most common genes and DNA. A total of a few hundred thousand distinct CDR3 sequences appear in this sample, 45% to 70% of them only once. The top ten constitute approximately 15% of the sample.

TRIzol reagent was used to extract blood RNA from unsorted whole blood, while the DNeasy Blood & Tissue kit provided the germline DNA. What was sequenced was peripheral blood. Receptors were obtained from a woman aged 25 to 39 with primary liver carcinoma and hepatitis B virus infection.

The chain links TRBV9 to TRBJ2-3; D is possibly TRBD1 or TRBD2 (5 bases each). CDR3 length: 15 residues. CDR1 is SGDLS, CDR2 YYNGEE, per germline. Trimming removed 0 bases at V and 2 bases at J, with 10 bases between. CDR3 coding DNA: TGTGCCAGCAGCGTAGGGGGGAGTAACACAGATACGCAGTATTTT. It is translated as CASSVGGSNTDTQYF.

This clonotype was seen only a few times. This rearrangement joins TRBV5-4 to TRBJ1-1, with D unclear. The CDR3 contains 14 residues. The V gene's germline CDR1 is SGHNT and CDR2 YYREEE (reference sequence). The V gene lost 1 base and the J gene lost 3 bases, with 10 bases spanning the gap. The CDR3 DNA reads TGTGCCAGCAGCTTGAAGAGGGTAGACACTGAAGCTTTCTTT. Translated, it gives CASSLKRVDTEAFF.

A remark on this clonotype: One junction end disagrees with the germline gene, perhaps due to a read error. V gene TRBV11-2 combines with J gene TRBJ2-3; D unclear. The CDR3 sequence is 13 residues long. Germline loops: CDR1 SGHAT, CDR2 FQNNGV. The CDR3: CASSTSAGATRYF. DNA for the CDR3: TGTGCCAGCAGCACGAGCGCAGGTGCTACGCGGTATTTT.

The chain employs TRBV20-1 and TRBJ2-2, with TRBD2 as a possible D gene (5 bases). Germline-derived CDR1 and CDR2 are DFQATT and SNEGSKA (reference sequence). The length of the CDR3 is 15 residues. V was trimmed by 1 base and J by 1 base, leaving 10 bases between them. The CDR3 region is CSARADEGNTGELFF. Written as DNA, the CDR3 is TGCAGTGCTAGAGCCGATGAGGGGAACACCGGGGAGCTGTTTTTT.

The rearrangement joins TRBV7-9 to TRBJ1-6, with 9 bases fitting TRBD1. The CDR3 loop spans 16 amino acids. CDR1 is SEHNR, CDR2 FQNEAQ, per germline (reference sequence). V gave up 6 bases and J gave up 4 bases; unmatched junction bases: 7. The CDR3 sequence is CASSQGQGLYNSPLHF. As DNA, the CDR3 is TGTGCCAGCAGTCAGGGACAGGGCCTTTATAATTCACCCCTCCACTTT.

With respect to this clonotype: A clone one base away is much larger, so this may be a read error. J is TRBJ1-3 and V is TRBV4-1; no clear D gene. CDR1 is MGHRA, CDR2 YSYEKL, per germline. V was pared by 0 bases and J by 0 bases, with 9 bases between. The CDR3 sequence is 16 residues long. The CDR3 here is CASSQDPIGSGNTIYF. Written as DNA, the CDR3 is TGCGCCAGCAGCCAAGACCCTATAGGCTCTGGAAACACCATATATTTT.

This clonotype has a count of ten or more. This chain links TRBV29-1 with TRBJ2-2; D is uncertain. Germline CDR1 is SQVTM and CDR2 is ANQGSEA. The CDR3 is 12 amino acids. Trimming removed 3 bases at V and 1 base at J, with 3 bases between. The CDR3: CSVEGNTGELFF. The CDR3 DNA is TGCAGCGTTGAGGGGAACACCGGGGAGCTGTTTTTT.

This chain uses TRBV6-5 with TRBJ1-2; D uncertain. The germline V gene encodes CDR1 MNHEY and CDR2 SVGAGI. Trimming took off 6 bases at V and 10 bases at J, with 18 bases between the two ends. The CDR3 totals 13 residues. The CDR3 reads CASRSEVEGHYTF. The DNA for the CDR3 is TGTGCCAGCAGATCAGAGGTGGAGGGCCACTACACCTTC.

Regarding this clonotype: The junction and the germline gene differ at one end; a read error may be behind it. In nucleotides, the CDR3 is TGTGTCAGCACCCTACTAGCGGGAGTTCACAATGAGCACTTCTTC. This codes for CVSTLLAGVHNEHFF. J is TRBJ2-1 and V is TRBV12-3 or TRBV12-4, with 11 bases that match TRBD2. The CDR3 loop spans 15 amino acids.

The genes are TRBV5-5 and TRBJ1-2; unclear D gene. This CDR3 region has 12 residues. The V gene lost 0 bases and the J gene lost 6 bases, with 6 bases spanning the gap. The germline gives CDR1 SGHKS, CDR2 YYEKEE (reference sequence). This CDR3 reads CASSLDRDGYTF. The CDR3 DNA is TGTGCCAGCAGCTTGGATCGTGATGGCTACACCTTC.

This clonotype was counted ten times or more. V usage is TRBV4-1 and J usage is TRBJ2-7; 11 positions match TRBD1. CDR3 length equals 15 residues. Germline assignment: CDR1 MGHRA and CDR2 YSYEKL. Trimming removed 4 bases from V and 2 bases from J; junction bases left unmatched: 4. CDR3 amino acids: CASSRGTGGTYEQYF. In DNA, the CDR3 is TGCGCCAGCAGCCGGGGGACAGGGGGAACCTACGAGCAGTACTTC.

About this clonotype itself: A junction boundary mismatches the germline segment, possibly from a read error. The genes are TRBV4-1 and TRBJ1-6; D is unclear. CDR3 length: 13 residues. Looked up from germline, CDR1 is MGHRA and CDR2 is YSYEKL. DNA for the CDR3: TGCGCCAGCCGCGACATCAATAATTCACTCCTCCACTTT. Protein product: CASRDINNSLLHF.

This clonotype was detected ten times or more. Relative to the germline gene, one junction end is altered; a read error may explain this. V usage is TRBV11-2 and J usage is TRBJ2-3, with a possible D match to TRBD1 (7 bases). Per the germline V gene, CDR1 is SGHAT and CDR2 is FQNNGV. CDR3 length: 16 amino acids. This CDR3 is CASSRNSGGGTDSQYF. CDR3 DNA: TGTGCCAGCAGCCGCAATAGCGGAGGGGGCACAGATTCGCAGTATTTT.

V gene TRBV28 combines with J gene TRBJ1-1; TRBD1 aligns across 10 bases. This CDR3 is built from 15 residues. Germline V gives CDR1 MDHEN, CDR2 SYDVKM. This chain's CDR3 is CTTPGDRGPNTEAFF. The CDR3 bases are TGTACCACCCCCGGGGACAGGGGACCGAACACTGAAGCTTTCTTT.

V is TRBV12-3 or TRBV12-4 and J is TRBJ1-1; TRBD1 matches at 7 bases. The CDR3 consists of 14 residues. V trimming: 6 bases; J trimming: 6 bases; junction bases outside the gene matches: 10. Here the CDR3 reads CASSTTGYLAEAFF. In nucleotides, the CDR3 is TGTGCCAGCAGCACGACAGGGTACCTCGCTGAAGCTTTCTTT.

Concerning this clonotype: The junction shows a germline mismatch at one end, possibly a read error. The chain uses TRBV5-1 and TRBJ2-3; 8 nucleotides align to TRBD1. Germline loops: CDR1 SGHRS, CDR2 YFSETQ. CDR3 size: 17 residues. In DNA, the CDR3 is TGCGCCAGCAGCTCTTCCTCAGGGGGCGGTTTGACAGATACGCGGTATTTT. It is translated as CASSSSSGGGLTDTRYF.

The chain employs TRBV5-5 and TRBJ2-5, with 8 nucleotides matching TRBD2. This CDR3 has 16 residues. V lost 3 bases to trimming and J lost 5 bases; unmatched junction nucleotides: 12. Germline V gene data show CDR1 as SGHKS and CDR2 as YYEKEE (reference sequence). Here the CDR3 reads CASSSGTNGRVETQYF. As DNA, the CDR3 is TGTGCCAGCAGCTCTGGGACTAACGGGAGGGTGGAGACCCAGTACTTC.

The rearrangement joins TRBV12-3 or TRBV12-4 to TRBJ2-5, with a tentative D call TRBD2 (6 bases). This CDR3 comprises 13 residues. V was pared by 3 bases and J by 3 bases, with 8 bases between. The CDR3 loop reads CASSFGSEETQYF. The DNA of the CDR3 is TGTGCCAGCAGTTTCGGGAGCGAAGAGACCCAGTACTTC.

V and J are TRBV4-1 and TRBJ2-1; 13 nucleotides line up with TRBD2. There are 16 residues in the CDR3. Germline V gives CDR1 MGHRA, CDR2 YSYEKL. The V segment lost 1 base and the J segment 6 bases; nucleotides outside the gene matches: 3. The CDR3 coding sequence is TGCGCCAGCAGCCAAGGGGGACTAGCGGGAATCAATGAGCAGTTCTTC. This translates into CASSQGGLAGINEQFF.

This clonotype was found many times. This chain joins TRBV4-2 and TRBJ2-3; tentatively, D is TRBD2 (6 bases). V lost 4 bases and J lost 4, with 15 bases in between. The CDR3 is 15 amino acids. Germline CDR1 and CDR2: LGHNA and YNFKEQ. The CDR3 is CASSLIWGVADTQYF. The DNA for the CDR3 is TGTGCCAGCAGCCTCATTTGGGGGGTGGCAGATACGCAGTATTTT.

The rearrangement links TRBV4-3 to TRBJ2-7; D is possibly TRBD2 (5 bases). Trimming pared 1 base from V and 4 bases from J, leaving 14 bases between. This CDR3 spans 15 amino acids. Germline CDR1 and CDR2: LGHNA and YSLEER. CDR3 in DNA: TGCGCCAGCAGCCAAGTGGCTGACTACCCATACGAGCAGTACTTC. Amino acid sequence: CASSQVADYPYEQYF.

Regarding this clonotype: The junction and the germline gene differ at one end; a read error may be behind it. The genes are TRBV12-3 or TRBV12-4 and TRBJ2-3, with D perhaps matching TRBD2 (7 bases). The CDR3 is 18 amino acids. The CDR3 region is CASGGSTLAAASTDTHYF. In nucleotides, the CDR3 is TGTGCCAGCGGGGGCTCAACTCTAGCGGCCGCTAGCACAGATACGCACTATTTT.

The DNA of the CDR3 is TGTGCCAGCAGTTTCCCCCTCGGACAGGGCTCAGGTGGGGCCAACGTCCTGACTTTC. This gives the protein CASSFPLGQGSGGANVLTF. This rearrangement joins TRBV28 to TRBJ2-6, with 8 positions matching TRBD1. CDR3 length: 19 residues. J lost 3 bases, V lost 3 bases, and 13 bases had no gene match. Germline values: CDR1 MDHEN, CDR2 SYDVKM.

The chain couples TRBV28 to TRBJ2-7, with TRBD1 as a possible D gene (6 bases). CDR1 is MDHEN and CDR2 is SYDVKM in the germline V gene. This CDR3 is 16 amino acids long. The V gene lost 4 bases and the J gene lost 5 bases, with 21 bases spanning the gap. This CDR3 reads CASSSPWLGGINEQYF. DNA for the CDR3: TGTGCCAGCAGTTCGCCTTGGCTAGGGGGAATCAACGAGCAGTACTTC.

This clonotype was found a few times. The chain is built from TRBV12-3 or TRBV12-4 and TRBJ1-2; maybe TRBD1 (5 bases). There are 17 residues in the CDR3. V was cut by 4 bases and J by 0 bases, with 18 bases left in between. This chain's CDR3 is CASSSAGGSPTNYGYTF. DNA for the CDR3: TGTGCCAGCAGTTCCGCCGGGGGTTCCCCTACTAACTATGGCTACACCTTC.

This clonotype has a count of ten or more. V is TRBV11-2 and J is TRBJ2-1; 7 bases fit TRBD1. V shed 2 bases and J 5 bases; nucleotides not matched to a gene: 3. This CDR3 contains 14 residues. CDR1 is SGHAT and CDR2 is FQNNGV in the germline V gene. This CDR3 reads CASSLYTGDNEQFF. CDR3 coding DNA: TGTGCCAGCAGCTTATATACAGGGGACAATGAGCAGTTCTTC.

This clonotype occurred many times. The CDR3 DNA reads as TGTGCCAGCAGTCTAGCGGGGGCCAATGAGCAGTTCTTC. Amino acids: CASSLAGANEQFF. The chain couples TRBV11-2 to TRBJ2-1; 10 nucleotides agree with TRBD2. After removal of 6 bases from V and 6 bases from J, the junction contained 2 bases not matched to a gene. The CDR3 is 13 amino acids. Germline V gene lookup returns CDR1 SGHAT and CDR2 FQNNGV.

This clonotype was recorded a few times. A clone one base away is much larger, so this may be a read error. The chain couples TRBV11-1 to TRBJ2-5; D is undetermined. CDR1 is SGHAT, CDR2 FQDESV, per germline (reference sequence). The CDR3 is 12 amino acids. V was cut by 1 base and J by 5 bases, with 5 bases left in between. The CDR3 region is CASSLVTETQYF. The CDR3, as DNA: TGTGCCAGCAGCTTAGTTACGGAGACCCAGTACTTC.

Notes on this clonotype: This may come from a read error, since a much larger clone is one base off. The chain combines TRBV4-2 with TRBJ2-7; D perhaps matches TRBD2 (5 bases). Germline V lookup: CDR1 LGHNA, CDR2 YNFKEQ. CDR3 length: 13 amino acids. The CDR3: CASSPELVYEQNF. The CDR3 DNA is TGTGCCAGCAGTCCCGAACTAGTCTACGAGCAGAACTTC.

This clonotype was observed a single time. V is TRBV7-8 and J is TRBJ1-5; D might be TRBD1 (5 bases). Trimming left V 3 bases short and J 3 bases short, with 9 bases between. The CDR3 has 14 amino acids. CDR1 and CDR2 from the germline V gene are SGHVS and FQNEAQ. DNA of the CDR3: TGTGCCAGCAGCTTTACAGGAATCAATCAGCCCCAGCATTTT. This encodes CASSFTGINQPQHF.

This clonotype was recorded many times. This chain joins TRBV11-2 and TRBJ1-4; TRBD1 matches 7 bases. Germline V CDR1 and CDR2: SGHAT, FQNNGV. The junction had 15 bases not matched to a gene; V was cut back by 4 bases and J by 10 bases. The CDR3 consists of 16 residues. CDR3 residues: CASSSKRGTATGKLFF. CDR3 bases: TGTGCCAGCAGCTCCAAAAGGGGGACAGCCACTGGAAAACTGTTTTTT. Based on the CDR3 plus reference TRBV11-2 and TRBJ1-4, the full variable domain is EAGVAQSPRYKIIEKRQSVAFWCNPISGHATLYWYQQILGQGPKLLIQFQNNGVVDDSQLPKDRFSAERLKGVDSTLKIQPAKLEDSAVYLCASSSKRGTATGKLFFGSGTQLSVL.

About this clonotype itself: Sequence at one end of the junction differs from germline and may be a read error. The gene calls are TRBV11-2 and TRBJ2-7; tentatively, D is TRBD2 (5 bases). The CDR3 contains 14 residues. Germline loops: CDR1 SGHAT, CDR2 FQNNGV. CDR3 amino acids: CVSILVRGSYEQYF. DNA for the CDR3: TGTGTCAGCATCTTAGTCCGGGGCTCCTACGAGCAGTACTTC. Based on the CDR3 plus reference TRBV11-2 and TRBJ2-7, the full variable domain is EAGVAQSPRYKIIEKRQSVAFWCNPISGHATLYWYQQILGQGPKLLIQFQNNGVVDDSQLPKDRFSAERLKGVDSTLKIQPAKLEDSAVYLCVSILVRGSYEQYFGPGTRLTVT.